A single sample gave rise to the 10 T cell receptor beta chains below, sequenced in a study of PD-1 blockade in classical Hodgkin lymphoma. Produced via immunoSEQ multiplex PCR; TCRdb's table is partial and in-frame only. The table lists about 26,000 clones, around 69% of them singletons. All patients relapsed after autologous stem cell transplantation, and brentuximab vedotin exposure varied. Here the sequenced sample was peripheral blood mononuclear cells (PBMCs), taken before the second cycle of nivolumab. These receptors were collected from a human donor with classical Hodgkin lymphoma.

This chain uses TRBV5-4 with TRBJ2-5, with 7 bases lining up with TRBD2. The CDR3 extends over 15 amino acids. Germline values: CDR1 SGHNT, CDR2 YYREEE (reference sequence). The trim removed 0 bases at V and 2 bases at J, leaving 4 bases unmatched. This chain's CDR3 is CASSLDGGRQETQYF. CDR3 sequence (DNA): TGTGCCAGCAGCTTGGACGGGGGGAGACAAGAGACCCAGTACTTC.

The chain uses TRBV28 and TRBJ2-1; D ambiguous. Germline CDR1 is MDHEN and CDR2 is SYDVKM. The CDR3 runs 15 residues. The V end was cut by 7 bases, the J end by 0 bases, with 13 bases between. The CDR3 DNA reads as TGTGCCAGCACCACGTACGCAGGCTCCTACAATGAGCAGTTCTTC. Amino acids: CASTTYAGSYNEQFF.

This chain uses TRBV6-6 with TRBJ1-2; the D is unclear. Looked up from germline, CDR1 is MNHNY and CDR2 is SVGAGI (reference sequence). V lost 2 bases to trimming and J lost 0 bases, with 13 bases between them. The CDR3 is made up of 16 amino acids. The CDR3 DNA reads TGTGCCAGCAGTTACACGAACGACGGTTCTAACTATGGCTACACCTTC. This codes for CASSYTNDGSNYGYTF.

Remarks on this clone: Other nucleotide sequences from this sample produce the same CDR3. The chain combines TRBV9 with TRBJ2-3; a weak D match, TRBD1 (5 bases). Germline V gene data show CDR1 as SGDLS and CDR2 as YYNGEE. The V end lost 0 bases, the J end lost 0 bases, and 8 bases lay between the germline ends. CDR3 length: 15 amino acids. The CDR3, as DNA: TGTGCCAGCAGCGTAGAAGGGGCGAGCACAGATACGCAGTATTTT. It translates to CASSVEGASTDTQYF.

This chain connects TRBV6-5 to TRBJ2-4; 11 nucleotides align to TRBD1. Per the germline V gene, CDR1 is MNHEY and CDR2 is SVGAGI. The CDR3 is 14 amino acids. J gave up 7 bases and V 4 bases, and 3 bases lay outside the gene matches. The CDR3 nucleotides read TGTGCCAGCAGTTCGAGGGACAGGGGGAACATTCAGTACTTC. This translates into CASSSRDRGNIQYF.

The chain couples TRBV6-1 to TRBJ1-1; tentatively, D is TRBD1 (6 bases). V shed 3 bases and J shed 4 bases, with 9 bases lying between them. Germline CDR1 reads MNHNS; CDR2 reads SASEGT. The CDR3 sequence is 13 residues long. The chain's CDR3 is CASSERGGTEAFF. For the CDR3, the DNA is TGTGCCAGCAGTGAGAGGGGGGGCACTGAAGCTTTCTTT.

V and J are TRBV9 and TRBJ2-3; D is possibly TRBD2 (6 bases). In germline, CDR1 is SGDLS, CDR2 YYNGEE. Trimming pared 0 bases from V and 4 bases from J, leaving 12 bases between. The CDR3 totals 15 residues. As DNA, the CDR3 is TGTGCCAGCAGCGTAGGACTAGAAACCCCAGATACGCAGTATTTT. This codes for CASSVGLETPDTQYF.

This chain links TRBV11-3 with TRBJ2-2; perhaps TRBD1 as D (5 bases). Germline V gene lookup returns CDR1 SGHNT and CDR2 YENEEA. The CDR3 sequence is 15 residues long. The V end lost 0 bases, the J end lost 4 bases, and 9 bases lay between the germline ends. This chain's CDR3 is CASSLDSGATGELFF. The CDR3 DNA follows: TGTGCCAGCAGCTTAGACAGTGGGGCCACCGGGGAGCTGTTTTTT.

The genes are TRBV28 and TRBJ2-7; possibly TRBD2 for D (7 bases). CDR1 is MDHEN and CDR2 is SYDVKM in the germline V gene. The CDR3 runs to 16 residues. V dropped 0 bases and J dropped 3 bases, with 15 bases sitting between them. The CDR3 protein is CASSLWRGRHGYEQYF. The CDR3 nucleotides are TGTGCCAGCAGTTTATGGCGGGGGCGCCATGGCTACGAGCAGTACTTC.

The chain links TRBV6-5 to TRBJ2-3; D may be TRBD2 (6 bases). V dropped 0 bases and J dropped 3 bases, with 13 bases sitting between them. The CDR3 runs 16 residues. Germline values: CDR1 MNHEY, CDR2 SVGAGI. CDR3 region: CASSYSGLPFTDTQYF. In DNA, the CDR3 is TGTGCCAGCAGTTACTCGGGACTGCCCTTTACAGATACGCAGTATTTT.